This T cell receptor beta chain was identified during a study of radiation and T cells in renal cell carcinoma. General observations from the study: From baseline, blood top tumor clonotypes peaked at 2 weeks post-radiation.

Note on this clone: What it binds is unknown.

The repertoire was sequenced with immunoSEQ multiplex PCR; TCRdb's copy has only in-frame clones and lacks some. The sample lists under 55,000 clones, about 83% occurring once. This sample's time point: baseline pretreatment blood. Treatment defined: 15 Gy SBRT to primary tumor, nephrectomy 4 weeks later. CDR1 SNHLY and CDR2 FYNNEI come from the germline V gene. Trimming removed 7 bases at V and 5 bases at J, with 35 bases between. The CDR3 length is 20 residues. This sequence originates from a woman in her 70s with renal cell carcinoma. The sequences come from blood, collected from a patient whose treatment included radiotherapy and nephrectomy. The V and J genes are TRBV2 and TRBJ2-5, with D tentatively TRBD1 (6 bases). CDR3: CASNFPGDTTGGRAGETQYF. CDR3 nucleotide sequence: TGTGCCAGCAACTTCCCAGGGGACACAACCGGTGGAAGGGCCGGGGAGACCCAGTACTTC. Complete variable domain (other parts from reference TRBV2 and TRBJ2-5): EPEVTQTPSHQVTQMGQEVILRCVPISNHLYFYWYRQILGQKVEFLVSFYNNEISEKSEIFDDQFSVERPDGSNFTLKIRSTKLEDSAMYFCASNFPGDTTGGRAGETQYFGPGTRLLVL.